The T cell receptor beta chain described here comes from a study of cytomegalovirus exposure and HLA in healthy donors. The PCR contained 60 Vbeta and 13 Jbeta primers. Data came from immunoSEQ multiplex PCR; TCRdb stores just in-frame clones and leaves some out. The table records 84,000 or so clones, roughly three quarters of them present only once. The clonotype originates from a male donor in good health and CMV-seronegative. Sequenced: PBMCs.

The CDR3 region has the DNA TGTGCCAGCAGCTTTAGACAGGGGGCGGGAGAAAAACTGTTTTTT. This encodes CASSFRQGAGEKLFF. The chain carries TRBV5-4 and TRBJ1-4; 10 bases line up with TRBD1. Germline assignment: CDR1 SGHNT and CDR2 YYREEE (reference sequence). The CDR3 covers 15 residues. V was pared by 2 bases and J by 8 bases, with 6 bases of the junction left unmatched.